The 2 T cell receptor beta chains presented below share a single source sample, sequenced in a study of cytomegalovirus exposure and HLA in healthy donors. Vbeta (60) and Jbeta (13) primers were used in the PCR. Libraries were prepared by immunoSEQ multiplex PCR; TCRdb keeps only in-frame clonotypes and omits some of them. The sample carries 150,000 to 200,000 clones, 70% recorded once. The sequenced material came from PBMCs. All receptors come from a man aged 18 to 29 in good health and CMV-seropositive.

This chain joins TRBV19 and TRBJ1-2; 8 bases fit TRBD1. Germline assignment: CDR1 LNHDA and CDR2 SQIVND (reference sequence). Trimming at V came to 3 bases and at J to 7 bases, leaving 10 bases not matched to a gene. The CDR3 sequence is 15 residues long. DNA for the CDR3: TGTGCCAGTAGTATTGGGGGCCGGACAGGGCTTGGCTACACCTTC. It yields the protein CASSIGGRTGLGYTF.

CDR3 bases: TGTGCCAGCAGTGAAGGGCCTCCCTTTGGGGAGCTGTTTTTT. It yields the protein CASSEGPPFGELFF. The chain links TRBV2 to TRBJ2-2; no clear D gene. Germline assignment: CDR1 SNHLY and CDR2 FYNNEI. The CDR3 loop spans 14 amino acids. Trimming removed 1 base from V and 8 bases from J, with 11 bases in between.